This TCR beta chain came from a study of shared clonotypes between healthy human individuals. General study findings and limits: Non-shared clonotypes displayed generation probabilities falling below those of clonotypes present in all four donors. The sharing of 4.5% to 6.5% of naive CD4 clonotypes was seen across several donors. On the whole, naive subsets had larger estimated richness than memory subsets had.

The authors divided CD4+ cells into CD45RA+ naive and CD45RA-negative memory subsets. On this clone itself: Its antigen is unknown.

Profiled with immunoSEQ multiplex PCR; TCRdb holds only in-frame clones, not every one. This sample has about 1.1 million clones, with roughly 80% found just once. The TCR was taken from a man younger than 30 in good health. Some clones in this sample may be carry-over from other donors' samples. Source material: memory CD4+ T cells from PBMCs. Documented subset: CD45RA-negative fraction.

CDR3 nucleotide sequence: TGTGCCAGCAGCCCCCGCGGACAGAGGTTAGAGACCCAGTACTTC. It encodes CASSPRGQRLETQYF. This chain joins TRBV9 and TRBJ2-5, with a possible D match to TRBD1 (6 bases). This CDR3 is built from 15 residues. Germline CDR1 and CDR2: SGDLS and YYNGEE. Trimming took 4 bases from V and 4 from J, leaving 17 bases between them.